The clone carrying this T cell receptor beta chain came up a few times. What it binds is not known. Only in-frame clones appear in the TCRdb table, and some are missing; sequencing was by immunoSEQ multiplex PCR. The table shows 100,000 to 150,000 clones, with over 75% occurring only once. This specimen belongs to a study of T cell responses to AZD1222 COVID-19 vaccine. Study observations and caveats: Seropositivity was recorded at baseline in only a handful of AZD1222 recipients.

This specimen was peripheral blood, taken on day 0 of AZD1222 vaccination. The sequence came from an adult in good health.

The CDR3 coding sequence is TGTGCCAGCAGTGGGACGAGAGGAGGGGAGCTGTTTTTT. It codes for CASSGTRGGELFF. The chain employs TRBV2 and TRBJ2-2; D is unclear. From germline, CDR1 is SNHLY and CDR2 FYNNEI. CDR3 length: 13 amino acids. Trimming shortened V by 4 bases and J by 8 bases, and 11 bases separated the two germline ends. Variable domain in full (rest from reference TRBV2 and TRBJ2-2): EPEVTQTPSHQVTQMGQEVILRCVPISNHLYFYWYRQILGQKVEFLVSFYNNEISEKSEIFDDQFSVERPDGSNFTLKIRSTKLEDSAMYFCASSGTRGGELFFGEGSRLTVL.